These 9 T cell receptor beta chains share one sample of origin, sequenced in a study of blood T cell repertoires in COVID-19. Generated by immunoSEQ multiplex PCR, the TCRdb table keeps only in-frame clones and is missing some. The repertoire includes around 190,000 clones, less than 90% of them detected once, and more than 20% sits in the top ten. Sequencing was carried out using peripheral blood. These receptors all stem from a man in his 70s with active or convalescent COVID-19.

This clone was seen only once. The V call is TRBV9, the J call TRBJ1-6; 7 bases are a match to TRBD1. Looked up from germline, CDR1 is SGDLS and CDR2 is YYNGEE. The CDR3 length is 15 residues. V shed 4 bases, J shed 9 bases, and the junction held 10 bases outside the gene matches. This CDR3 is CASSPEGQKTSPLHF. As DNA, the CDR3 is TGTGCCAGCAGCCCAGAGGGACAGAAAACTTCACCCCTCCACTTT.

This chain joins TRBV19 and TRBJ1-2; D not resolved. The CDR3 is 14 amino acids. CDR1 is LNHDA and CDR2 is SQIVND in the germline V gene (reference sequence). The V end was cut by 3 bases, the J end by 0 bases, with 8 bases between. The CDR3 here is CASSIELANYGYTF. The CDR3 DNA reads TGTGCCAGTAGTATTGAGTTAGCTAACTATGGCTACACCTTC.

V usage is TRBV11-2 and J usage is TRBJ2-2, with D uncertain. V lost 2 bases and J lost 6, with 13 bases in between. Germline loops: CDR1 SGHAT, CDR2 FQNNGV. This CDR3 has 15 residues. The CDR3: CASSLSRVAAGELFF. Written as DNA, the CDR3 is TGTGCCAGCAGCTTATCACGGGTGGCCGCCGGGGAGCTGTTTTTT.

This clone was recorded many times. CDR3 in DNA: TGTGCCAGCAGTTACAGACAGGGGATTGGAACCGGGGAGCTGTTTTTT. As protein: CASSYRQGIGTGELFF. V gene TRBV6-2 or TRBV6-3 combines with J gene TRBJ2-2, with 8 bases matching TRBD1. Germline CDR1 MNHEY, CDR2 SVGEGT. The J segment lost 5 bases and the V segment lost 2 bases, leaving 7 bases of the junction unmatched. This CDR3 contains 16 residues.

This sequence joins TRBV5-8 and TRBJ1-2; D not certain. V shed 1 base and J shed 2 bases, with 6 bases lying between them. The germline V gene has CDR1 SGHTS and CDR2 YDEGEE. CDR3 length: 13 amino acids. The CDR3 reads CASSLWENYGYTF. The DNA of the CDR3 is TGTGCCAGCAGCTTGTGGGAGAACTATGGCTACACCTTC. Drawing the rest from reference TRBV5-8 and TRBJ1-2, the complete variable domain is EAGVTQSPTHLIKTRGQQATLRCSPISGHTSVYWYQQALGLGLQFLLWYDEGEERNRGNFPPRFSGRQFPNYSSELNVNALELEDSALYLCASSLWENYGYTFGSGTRLTVV.

This rearrangement joins TRBV19 to TRBJ1-4; 10 bases are shared with TRBD1. The V gene end was trimmed by 5 bases and the J gene end by 7 bases; junction bases not matched to a gene: 7. Germline values: CDR1 LNHDA, CDR2 SQIVND (reference sequence). The CDR3 sequence is 15 residues long. For the CDR3, the DNA is TGTGCCAGTAGTCCCCGCGGACAGGGGGGTGAAAAACTGTTTTTT. Protein: CASSPRGQGGEKLFF.

The V and J genes are TRBV28 and TRBJ1-1, with unresolved D. Germline V gene sequence: CDR1 MDHEN, CDR2 SYDVKM. The CDR3 covers 13 residues. Trimming took 3 bases from V and 12 from J, leaving 17 bases between them. As DNA, the CDR3 is TGTGCCAGCAGTTTTAATCCCCGCTTGCAGACTTTCTTT. Translating it yields CASSFNPRLQTFF.

This chain joins TRBV2 and TRBJ1-4, with D perhaps TRBD1 (5 bases). This CDR3 has 14 amino acids. Trimming took off 8 bases at V and 0 bases at J, with 10 bases between the two ends. CDR1 SNHLY and CDR2 FYNNEI come from the germline V gene. DNA for the CDR3: TGTGCCAGCTGGCGGGGGGCAACTAATGAAAAACTGTTTTTT. This codes for CASWRGATNEKLFF.

This clone came up a few times. The chain employs TRBV7-9 and TRBJ1-4; a possible D gene is TRBD1 (6 bases). The CDR3 has 14 amino acids. Trimming cost V 4 bases and J 7 bases, with 13 bases left between them. Germline loops: CDR1 SEHNR, CDR2 FQNEAQ (reference sequence). The chain's CDR3 is CASSSDSVSEKLFF. CDR3 sequence (DNA): TGTGCCAGCAGCTCGGACAGCGTAAGTGAAAAACTGTTTTTT.